The 12 T cell receptor beta chains in this list originate from one sample, sequenced in a study of cytomegalovirus exposure and HLA in healthy donors. PCR employed 60 Vbeta and 13 Jbeta primers. TCRdb keeps only in-frame clones here, not all; method: immunoSEQ multiplex PCR. The data contain over 150,000 clones, 80% to 85% of them singletons. What was sequenced was PBMCs. These receptors came from a girl aged 2 to 9 in good health and CMV-seropositive.

The chain joins TRBV7-9 to TRBJ2-7; TRBD2 matches 8 bases. The CDR3 consists of 16 residues. Trimming took 5 bases from V and 5 from J; bases not matched to a gene: 14. CDR1 and CDR2 from the germline V gene are SEHNR and FQNEAQ (reference sequence). In DNA, the CDR3 is TGTGCCAGCAGCACAACCTCACGGGCGGGAGGTAACGAGCAGTACTTC. The encoded protein is CASSTTSRAGGNEQYF.

The chain joins TRBV28 to TRBJ1-5; 11 bases are shared with TRBD1. There are 15 residues in the CDR3. CDR1 is MDHEN, CDR2 SYDVKM, per germline. V shed 2 bases, J shed 7 bases, and the junction held 4 bases outside the gene matches. This CDR3 reads CASSLGTGGAQPQHF. CDR3 nucleotides: TGTGCCAGCAGTTTAGGGACAGGGGGGGCCCAGCCCCAGCATTTT. Full variable domain (outside the CDR3, taken from reference TRBV28 and TRBJ1-5): DVKVTQSSRYLVKRTGEKVFLECVQDMDHENMFWYRQDPGLGLRLIYFSYDVKMKEKGDIPEGYSVSREKKERFSLILESASTNQTSMYLCASSLGTGGAQPQHFGDGTRLSIL.

The chain links TRBV11-2 to TRBJ2-5; the match to TRBD1 covers 8 bases. CDR3 size: 12 residues. CDR1 and CDR2 from the germline V gene are SGHAT and FQNNGV. V shed 3 bases and J 9 bases; nucleotides not matched to a gene: 3. In DNA form, the CDR3 reads TGTGCCAGCAGCTTCCAGGGGGCGGCCCAGTACTTC. This sequence encodes CASSFQGAAQYF.

This chain links TRBV11-2 with TRBJ1-4, with 9 bases that match TRBD1. The CDR3 consists of 14 residues. V trimming: 5 bases; J trimming: 4 bases; junction bases outside the gene matches: 2. The germline V gene encodes CDR1 SGHAT and CDR2 FQNNGV. This chain's CDR3 is CASSQDRGNEKLFF. Here the CDR3 DNA reads TGTGCCAGCAGCCAGGACAGGGGTAATGAAAAACTGTTTTTT.

The chain has TRBV30 and TRBJ2-3; D may be TRBD1 (6 bases). Germline CDR1 and CDR2: GTSNPN and SVGIG (reference sequence). The CDR3 length is 14 residues. The germline V and J ends were trimmed by 0 bases and 2 bases, with 9 bases remaining between them. The CDR3, as DNA: TGTGCCTGGAGTGTGAGGGGGACCACAGATACGCAGTATTTT. Protein: CAWSVRGTTDTQYF.

V gene TRBV4-2 combines with J gene TRBJ2-1; no firm D call. Germline assignment: CDR1 LGHNA and CDR2 YNFKEQ. Trimming removed 0 bases at V and 9 bases at J, with 6 bases between. This CDR3 has 12 amino acids. The CDR3 loop reads CASSQDYPEQFF. CDR3 DNA: TGTGCCAGCAGCCAAGACTACCCTGAGCAGTTCTTC.

J is TRBJ2-3 and V is TRBV5-4; 10 bases agree with TRBD2. The germline V gene has CDR1 SGHNT and CDR2 YYREEE (reference sequence). This CDR3 spans 15 amino acids. V lost 5 bases to trimming and J lost 0 bases; unmatched junction nucleotides: 3. The CDR3 region is CASSSGRPSTDTQYF. CDR3 sequence (DNA): TGTGCCAGCAGTAGCGGGAGGCCCAGCACAGATACGCAGTATTTT.

The chain is built from TRBV5-6 and TRBJ2-7; 7 bases fit TRBD1. CDR3 length equals 16 residues. Germline V gene sequence: CDR1 SGHDT, CDR2 YYEEEE. The ends lost 6 bases at V and 1 base at J; junction bases unmatched: 13. Written as DNA, the CDR3 is TGTGCCAGCACCGATAGTCACAGGGGTCTTTCCTACGAGCAGTACTTC. Its protein product is CASTDSHRGLSYEQYF.

This clone was observed a handful of times. V and J are TRBV18 and TRBJ1-5; unclear D gene. V lost 5 bases, J lost 0 bases, and 2 bases lay in between. From germline, CDR1 is KGHSH and CDR2 LQKENI. The CDR3 spans 12 residues. The CDR3 region is CASSYSNQPQHF. CDR3 bases: TGTGCCAGCTCATATAGCAATCAGCCCCAGCATTTT.

The rearrangement links TRBV21-1 to TRBJ1-1; TRBD1, as called in the table, went unchecked against the DNA. TRBV21-1 constitutes a pseudogene. CDR3 length: 13 amino acids. CDR3: CASRQGANTEAFF. The CDR3 DNA reads TGTGCCAGCCGACAGGGGGCGAACACTGAAGCTTTCTTT.

The rearrangement links TRBV30 to TRBJ1-3; 7 bases match TRBD1. This CDR3 spans 14 amino acids. The germline V gene encodes CDR1 GTSNPN and CDR2 SVGIG (reference sequence). The V segment lost 1 base and the J segment 3 bases; nucleotides outside the gene matches: 3. This CDR3 is CAWSADRDGNTIYF. CDR3 nucleotide sequence: TGTGCCTGGAGTGCTGACAGGGATGGAAACACCATATATTTT. The entire variable domain, with the rest obtained from reference TRBV30 and TRBJ1-3, is as follows: SQTIHQWPATLVQPVGSPLSLECTVEGTSNPNLYWYRQAAGRGLQLLFYSVGIGQISSEVPQNLSASRPQDRQFILSSKKLLLSDSGFYLCAWSADRDGNTIYFGEGSWLTVV.

This chain connects TRBV5-1 to TRBJ2-3; D possibly corresponds to TRBD1 (6 bases). The CDR3 contains 16 residues. From germline, CDR1 is SGHRS and CDR2 YFSETQ. The V end lost 5 bases, the J end lost 0 bases, and 16 bases lay between the germline ends. CDR3 loop: CASRMTGASSTDTQYF. The CDR3 DNA reads as TGCGCCAGCAGGATGACAGGCGCCTCTAGCACAGATACGCAGTATTTT.